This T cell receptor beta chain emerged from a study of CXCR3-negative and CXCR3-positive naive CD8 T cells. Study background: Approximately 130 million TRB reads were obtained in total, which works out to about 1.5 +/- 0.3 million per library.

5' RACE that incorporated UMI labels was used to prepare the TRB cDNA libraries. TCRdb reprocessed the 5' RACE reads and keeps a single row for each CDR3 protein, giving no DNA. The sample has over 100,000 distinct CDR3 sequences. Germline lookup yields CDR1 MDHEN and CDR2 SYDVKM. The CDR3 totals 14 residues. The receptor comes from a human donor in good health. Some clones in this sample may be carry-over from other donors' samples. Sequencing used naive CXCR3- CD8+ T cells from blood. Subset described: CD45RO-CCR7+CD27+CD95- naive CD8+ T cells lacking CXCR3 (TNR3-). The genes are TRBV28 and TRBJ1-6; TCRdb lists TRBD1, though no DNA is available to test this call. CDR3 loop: CASGGTGSGSPLHF.